This T cell receptor beta chain was obtained from a study of response to subunit inactivated influenza vaccine. Germline CDR1 and CDR2: MDHEN and SYDVKM. This CDR3 has 16 residues. V was pared by 7 bases and J by 7 bases, with 11 bases of the junction left unmatched. TCRdb itself ran the RT-PCR reads through MiXCR, one entry per CDR3 protein. The table shows approximately 680,000 distinct CDR3 sequences, with more than 15% occurring only once. Points from the study as a whole: A suggestion made by the authors is that each seasonal influenza vaccination recruits few new T cells.

In its sample, this clonotype was seen a few times. Its antigen is not identified. The chain joins TRBV28 to TRBJ2-1, with TRBD1 identical over 12 bases. The sample consisted of PBMCs from blood, taken 12 days after vaccination. The clonotype was recovered from a man between 50 and 59 years old who received an inactivated influenza vaccine. CDR3 in DNA: TGTGCCAGCATCTCCTATCCGGGACAGGGGGCGAATGAGCAGTTCTTC. Its protein product is CASISYPGQGANEQFF. The whole variable domain, remainder taken from reference TRBV28 and TRBJ2-1, is DVKVTQSSRYLVKRTGEKVFLECVQDMDHENMFWYRQDPGLGLRLIYFSYDVKMKEKGDIPEGYSVSREKKERFSLILESASTNQTSMYLCASISYPGQGANEQFFGPGTRLTVL.